This TCR beta chain is from a study of blood T cell repertoires in COVID-19. Study-wide context: COVID-19 samples collected from the United States, Italy and Spain covered acute and convalescent phases. Sample material is recorded as cDNA or gDNA derived from T cells, B-cell-depleted T cells, or PBMCs.

As processed by the authors: Reference gene primer amplification yielded estimated nucleated cell counts. Generated by immunoSEQ multiplex PCR, the TCRdb table keeps only in-frame clones and is missing some. V, J and clone size are taken as reported in that table, and D and trimming were inferred from the DNA itself. The data contain roughly 120,000 clones, more than 70% of them singletons. V gave up 4 bases and J gave up 4 bases; unmatched junction bases: 7. CDR1 is MGHRA and CDR2 is YSYEKL in the germline V gene. CDR3 size: 16 residues. Material: peripheral blood. The sequence came from an older man with acute or convalescent COVID-19. This chain links TRBV4-1 with TRBJ2-5; 12 positions match TRBD2. The CDR3 region is CASSRGASGGGETQYF. The CDR3 region has the DNA TGCGCCAGCAGCCGGGGCGCTAGCGGGGGGGGAGAGACCCAGTACTTC.